This T cell receptor beta chain was sequenced for a study of cytomegalovirus exposure and HLA in healthy donors. Study-wide results and limits: Rarity characterized most TCR sequences, yet some public TCRs appeared in many donors. At a 0.05 false discovery rate, a later analysis found some 18,000 TCR beta sequences to be associated with HLA alleles.

In its sample, this clone was seen once. Its target is not known. CDR1 is SGHRS and CDR2 is YFSETQ in the germline V gene. This CDR3 is built from 15 residues. The V gene lost 1 base and the J gene lost 5 bases, with 15 bases spanning the gap. Primers included in the PCR were 60 Vbeta and 13 Jbeta primers. Method: immunoSEQ multiplex PCR; TCRdb's copy keeps in-frame clones and lacks some. The sample includes 200,000 to 250,000 clones, around 80% of them seen just once. The receptor was isolated from a male donor in good health and CMV-seronegative. The V gene is TRBV5-1, the J gene TRBJ1-1; D not certain. Sequencing was performed on PBMCs. Here the CDR3 DNA reads TGCGCCAGCAGCTTGCTTCCAGTCTCTAGTACTGAAGCTTTCTTT. Translated, it gives CASSLLPVSSTEAFF.